The 18 T cell receptor beta chains given below trace back to one sample, sequenced in a study of shared clonotypes between healthy human individuals. Generated by immunoSEQ multiplex PCR, the TCRdb table keeps only in-frame clones and is missing some. Here the sample spans around 1 million clones, approximately 80% being singletons. The sequencing sample was made of memory CD4+ T cells sorted from blood. Sample subset: CD45RA-negative fraction. Receptors were obtained from a man between 18 and 35 years old in good health.

V and J are TRBV7-3 and TRBJ2-7, with D tentatively TRBD1 (6 bases). This CDR3 comprises 12 residues. Per the germline V gene, CDR1 is SGHTA and CDR2 is FQGTGA. V lost 7 bases to trimming and J lost 4 bases, with 11 bases between them. The CDR3: CASNRTDYEQYF. The CDR3 nucleotides read TGTGCCAGCAACCGGACAGATTACGAGCAGTACTTC.

About this clone itself: At the DNA level, this CDR3 is encoded by other sequences in the same sample as well. This chain connects TRBV5-1 to TRBJ2-3; D gene ambiguous. The CDR3 has 12 amino acids. Germline loops: CDR1 SGHRS, CDR2 YFSETQ. Trimming removed 0 bases from V and 5 bases from J, with 4 bases in between. The CDR3 reads CASSLDLDTQYF. CDR3 nucleotides: TGCGCCAGCAGCTTGGATTTAGATACGCAGTATTTT.

The V gene is TRBV11-2, the J gene TRBJ2-3; D is possibly TRBD1 (5 bases). The length of the CDR3 is 15 residues. From germline, CDR1 is SGHAT and CDR2 FQNNGV. V was cut by 4 bases and J by 3 bases, with 14 bases left in between. The CDR3 nucleotides are TGTGCCAGCAGCTCGCAGGGTTGGGGAACAGATACGCAGTATTTT. It codes for CASSSQGWGTDTQYF.

This chain uses TRBV5-5 with TRBJ1-3; unclear D gene. Germline CDR1 and CDR2: SGHKS and YYEKEE (reference sequence). The CDR3 sequence is 16 residues long. V lost 7 bases, J lost 0 bases, and 17 bases lay in between. The CDR3 coding sequence is TGTGCCAGCTCGATGGATCCGCCAACCTCTGGAAACACCATATATTTT. Translated, it gives CASSMDPPTSGNTIYF.

The CDR3 DNA reads as TGTGCCAGTAGTATAGATCCGGATTGGGGGTTCTACGAGCAGTACTTC. This encodes CASSIDPDWGFYEQYF. This chain links TRBV19 with TRBJ2-7; D assignment may be TRBD1 or TRBD2 (5 bases each). Germline CDR1 is LNHDA and CDR2 is SQIVND (reference sequence). CDR3 length: 16 residues. Trimming took 0 bases from V and 3 from J, leaving 15 bases between them. Together with reference TRBV19 and TRBJ2-7, the CDR3 gives the full variable domain: DGGITQSPKYLFRKEGQNVTLSCEQNLNHDAMYWYRQDPGQGLRLIYYSQIVNDFQKGDIAEGYSVSREKKESFPLTVTSAQKNPTAFYLCASSIDPDWGFYEQYFGPGTRLTVT.

This clone was seen a few times. DNA of the CDR3: TGTGCCATCAGTGACGGGATAGCGGGGGGTTCAGATACGCAGTATTTT. It is translated as CAISDGIAGGSDTQYF. The V call is TRBV10-3, the J call TRBJ2-3; 10 bases map to TRBD2. CDR3 length: 16 residues. Germline V gives CDR1 ENHRY, CDR2 SYGVKD. V lost 3 bases to trimming and J lost 4 bases; unmatched junction nucleotides: 7.

Comment on this clone: Additional DNA sequences in this sample encode the identical CDR3. The rearrangement links TRBV18 to TRBJ2-2; D unresolved. Trimming pared 2 bases from V and 0 bases from J, leaving 1 base between. CDR3 length: 13 residues. Germline V gene lookup returns CDR1 KGHSH and CDR2 LQKENI. CDR3 sequence: CASSPANTGELFF. Written as DNA, the CDR3 is TGTGCCAGCTCACCAGCGAACACCGGGGAGCTGTTTTTT.

V and J are TRBV19 and TRBJ1-4, with D perhaps TRBD1 (6 bases). Germline V gene data show CDR1 as LNHDA and CDR2 as SQIVND (reference sequence). V dropped 5 bases and J dropped 5 bases, with 15 bases sitting between them. The CDR3 length is 15 residues. The DNA of the CDR3 is TGTGCCAGTAGTGACGGCACAGGGATAAATGAAAAACTGTTTTTT. Translated: CASSDGTGINEKLFF.

The chain employs TRBV11-2 and TRBJ2-1; D may be TRBD1 or TRBD2 (7 bases each). This CDR3 has 13 amino acids. Germline values: CDR1 SGHAT, CDR2 FQNNGV. Deletions cut 3 bases from V and 10 bases from J, with 13 bases between. The CDR3 nucleotides are TGTGCCAGCAGCTTTACAGGGGAGGGCGAGCAGTTCTTC. It encodes CASSFTGEGEQFF.

This clone was seen a few times. The chain joins TRBV30 to TRBJ1-2, with D hard to call. The CDR3 is made up of 13 amino acids. Germline CDR1 is GTSNPN and CDR2 is SVGIG (reference sequence). Trimming removed 5 bases from V and 4 bases from J, with 14 bases in between. CDR3 nucleotides: TGTGCCTGGGGCCGAACCCCTTCCTATGGCTACACCTTC. It translates to CAWGRTPSYGYTF.

The chain links TRBV2 to TRBJ2-3; the D gene could be TRBD1 or TRBD2 (5 bases each). Germline V lookup: CDR1 SNHLY, CDR2 FYNNEI. The CDR3 spans 17 residues. The V and J ends lost 6 bases and 0 bases respectively, with 19 bases between them. The CDR3 nucleotides are TGTGCCAGCAGCGCCCTTTATGGGGGTTTGAGCACAGATACGCAGTATTTT. It is translated as CASSALYGGLSTDTQYF.

In this sample, this clone turned up once. The chain employs TRBV6-5 and TRBJ2-5; no reliable D call. From germline, CDR1 is MNHEY and CDR2 SVGAGI. V lost 7 bases and J 2 bases, leaving 11 bases between the germline ends. CDR3 length: 13 residues. The CDR3 is CASKRSTQETQYF. In nucleotides, the CDR3 is TGTGCCAGCAAAAGGAGCACACAAGAGACCCAGTACTTC.

A word on this clone: This CDR3 is also generated by other DNA sequences in the sample. The V gene is TRBV9, the J gene TRBJ2-5; D is unresolved. With 2 bases removed from V and 0 bases from J, the gap between germline ends came to 5 bases. Per germline, CDR1 SGDLS and CDR2 YYNGEE. This CDR3 has 13 residues. CDR3 sequence: CASSVGNQETQYF. DNA for the CDR3: TGTGCCAGCAGCGTTGGCAACCAAGAGACCCAGTACTTC.

The chain is built from TRBV29-1 and TRBJ2-7, with D perhaps matching TRBD1 (6 bases). Germline assignment: CDR1 SQVTM and CDR2 ANQGSEA. Trimming shortened V by 7 bases and J by 3 bases, and 10 bases separated the two germline ends. CDR3 length equals 11 residues. DNA of the CDR3: TGCAGCGGCGGACAGCTCTACGAGCAGTACTTC. Translation gives CSGGQLYEQYF.

The chain is built from TRBV11-3 and TRBJ2-1; tentatively, D is TRBD2 (6 bases). The CDR3 runs 14 residues. V shed 4 bases and J shed 4 bases, with 11 bases lying between them. CDR1 is SGHNT and CDR2 is YENEEA in the germline V gene. The CDR3 region has the DNA TGTGCCAGCAGCTCCTCCGGGACTTACAATGAGCAGTTCTTC. Translation: CASSSSGTYNEQFF.

The CDR3 reads CASSAPGTGSNEQFF. The CDR3 nucleotides are TGCGCCAGCAGCGCTCCCGGGACAGGGTCCAATGAGCAGTTCTTC. This sequence joins TRBV4-1 and TRBJ2-1; 9 nucleotides agree with TRBD1. This CDR3 spans 15 amino acids. Losses at the gene ends were 5 bases for V and 6 bases for J; bases not matched to a gene: 8. The germline gives CDR1 MGHRA, CDR2 YSYEKL.

A single count supports this clone. V usage is TRBV6-6 and J usage is TRBJ2-5, with 7 bases lining up with TRBD1. This CDR3 is built from 14 residues. Germline CDR1 MNHNY, CDR2 SVGAGI (reference sequence). V was clipped by 5 bases and J by 5 bases; unmatched bases: 8. The CDR3 DNA is TGTGCCAGCAGTGCGACAGGGTCGGGGGAGACCCAGTACTTC. It codes for CASSATGSGETQYF.

The CDR3 protein is CASRRGGTSATGELFF. CDR3 nucleotide sequence: TGTGCCAGCAGACGAGGCGGGACTAGCGCCACCGGGGAGCTGTTTTTT. The chain has TRBV7-8 and TRBJ2-2, with 10 bases lining up with TRBD2. Germline V lookup: CDR1 SGHVS, CDR2 FQNEAQ. This CDR3 is 16 amino acids long. V gave up 6 bases and J gave up 4 bases; unmatched junction bases: 8.